The rows below give T cell receptor beta chains drawn from one sample of a study of blood T cells in healthy people across ages. TCRdb recomputed calls from the 5' RACE reads with MiXCR, one row per CDR3 protein. The sample includes 1 million or so distinct CDR3 sequences, 35% to 55% of them seen just once. Sequenced input: blood. All receptors come from a woman aged 55-70 years in good health. The CDR3 runs from the conserved cysteine through the conserved F or W. A D gene is named only where the DNA matches it firmly. Where a row states a size, it is once, few, many or the class of an expanded clone; other rows omit it.

j_gene | v_gene | d_gene | abundance | CDR3aa | CDR3nt
TRBJ2-3 | TRBV6-2/TRBV6-3 | TRBD2 | - | CASSTSGRGSTDTQYF | TGTGCCAGCTCGACTAGCGGGAGGGGAAGCACAGATACGCAGTATTTT
TRBJ2-1 | TRBV15 | TRBD2 | - | CAARPRTSGRNEQFF | TGTGCCGCTAGACCGCGGACTAGCGGGAGAAATGAGCAGTTCTTC
TRBJ1-5 | TRBV6-1 | - | - | CASSEFGGSNQPQHF | TGTGCCAGCAGTGAATTTGGGGGCAGCAATCAGCCCCAGCATTTT
TRBJ2-3 | TRBV20-1 | - | - | CSASPAGVRTSNTQYF | TGCAGTGCTAGCCCCGCAGGCGTTAGGACCAGCAATACGCAGTATTTT
TRBJ2-1 | TRBV7-3 | TRBD2 | few | CASSLIGGLAGPSSYNEQFF | TGTGCCAGCAGCTTAATTGGTGGACTAGCGGGTCCTAGCTCCTACAATGAGCAGTTCTTC
TRBJ1-2 | TRBV12-3/TRBV12-4 | - | - | CASSFIERGGYTF | TGTGCCAGCAGTTTTATTGAGAGGGGCGGCTACACCTTC
TRBJ2-1 | TRBV20-1 | - | - | CSASPNNEQFF | TGCAGTGCTAGCCCGAACAATGAGCAGTTCTTC
TRBJ2-5 | TRBV18 | - | few | CASSPLPGQTGYF | TGTGCCAGCTCACCACTTCCGGGCCAAACGGGGTACTTC
TRBJ2-3 | TRBV11-2 | - | few | CASSLDPKTQYF | TGTGCCAGCAGCTTAGATCCAAAGACGCAGTATTTT
TRBJ2-2 | TRBV5-1 | TRBD1 | - | CASSPRGTGFTGELFF | TGCGCCAGCAGCCCTCGAGGGACAGGGTTTACCGGGGAGCTGTTTTTT
TRBJ1-3 | TRBV20-1 | TRBD1 | - | CSAGTVDDSGNTIYF | TGCAGTGCTGGGACAGTAGACGACTCTGGAAACACCATATATTTT
TRBJ2-3 | TRBV11-2 | - | once | CASSPIWAGTAPDTQYF | TGTGCCAGCAGCCCGATCTGGGCGGGTACAGCCCCTGATACGCAGTATTTT
TRBJ2-1 | TRBV20-1 | - | - | CSAEDGGRPYNEQFF | TGCAGTGCCGAAGACGGCGGAAGACCCTACAATGAGCAGTTCTTC
TRBJ2-5 | TRBV7-9 | - | - | CASSPIRQAVGETQYF | TGTGCCAGCAGCCCCATCCGACAGGCGGTAGGAGAGACCCAGTACTTC
TRBJ2-4 | TRBV7-8 | - | few | CASSRTPTGSKNIQYF | TGTGCCAGCAGCCGGACCCCAACAGGCTCCAAAAACATTCAGTACTTC
TRBJ2-7 | TRBV5-1 | - | - | CASSLGPQKGYEQYF | TGCGCCAGCAGCTTGGGACCGCAGAAGGGCTACGAGCAGTACTTC
TRBJ2-1 | TRBV4-2 | TRBD1 | - | CASSLNPTGADEQFF | TGTGCCAGCAGCCTCAACCCGACAGGGGCGGATGAGCAGTTCTTC
TRBJ2-1 | TRBV7-2 | TRBD2 | - | CASSLEWGSGGGEQFF | TGTGCCAGCAGCCTCGAATGGGGTAGCGGGGGAGGTGAGCAGTTCTTC
TRBJ2-1 | TRBV28 | - | once | CASSEFPTRSYEQFF | TGTGCCAGCAGTGAATTCCCCACCCGTTCCTACGAGCAGTTCTTC
TRBJ2-1 | TRBV6-1 | - | - | CASSEVRDYPYNEQFF | TGTGCCAGCAGTGAAGTACGAGACTACCCCTACAATGAGCAGTTCTTC
TRBJ2-3 | TRBV3-1 | - | - | CASSQDGPTRTQYF | TGTGCCAGCAGCCAAGATGGCCCAACACGGACGCAGTATTTT
TRBJ2-7 | TRBV20-1 | - | - | CSARDAWGEDLNEQYF | TGCAGTGCTAGAGATGCTTGGGGGGAGGACTTGAATGAGCAGTACTTC
TRBJ2-5 | TRBV12-3/TRBV12-4 | - | few | CASSSDTQETQYF | TGTGCCAGCAGTTCGGACACTCAAGAGACCCAGTACTTC
TRBJ2-1 | TRBV20-1 | - | many | CSARVRGAANEQFF | TGCAGTGCTAGAGTTAGGGGGGCGGCCAATGAGCAGTTCTTC
TRBJ2-1 | TRBV5-1 | - | - | CASSLEFSYNEQFF | TGCGCCAGCAGTTTGGAGTTTTCCTACAATGAGCAGTTCTTC
TRBJ2-1 | TRBV18 | TRBD2 | few | CASSPPSGISYNEQFF | TGTGCCAGCTCACCACCTAGCGGGATTTCCTACAATGAGCAGTTCTTC
TRBJ2-5 | TRBV28 | - | - | CASSGTGITEQYF | TGTGCCAGCAGTGGAACAGGGATTACTGAGCAGTACTTC
TRBJ2-5 | TRBV5-1 | - | few | CASSSAVVQETQYF | TGCGCCAGCAGCTCCGCGGTTGTCCAAGAGACCCAGTACTTC
TRBJ1-5 | TRBV19 | TRBD1 | - | CASNQQKGQLMGQPQHF | TGTGCCAGTAACCAACAAAAGGGACAGTTAATGGGTCAGCCCCAGCATTTT
TRBJ1-1 | TRBV29-1 | - | few | CSVQGRLNTEAFF | TGCAGCGTACAGGGACGTCTGAACACTGAAGCTTTCTTT
TRBJ1-2 | TRBV5-4 | TRBD1 | few | CASRRQGQNYGYTF | TGTGCCAGCAGAAGACAGGGCCAGAACTATGGCTACACCTTC
TRBJ2-1 | TRBV20-1 | - | once | CSARSLAGNYNEQFF | TGCAGTGCTAGATCTCTGGCAGGTAACTACAATGAGCAGTTCTTC
TRBJ1-2 | TRBV11-2 | - | - | CASSLDPRAANYGYTF | TGTGCCAGCAGCTTAGACCCCCGGGCAGCGAACTATGGCTACACCTTC
TRBJ2-1 | TRBV4-2 | - | - | CASSRSSALLSYNEQFF | TGTGCCAGCAGCCGCTCTAGCGCACTGCTATCCTACAATGAGCAGTTCTTC
TRBJ2-5 | TRBV4-1 | TRBD1 | many | CASSWGAGGDETQYF | TGCGCCAGCAGCTGGGGTGCAGGGGGCGATGAGACCCAGTACTTC
TRBJ2-4 | TRBV9 | - | - | CASSATDTLLAKNIQYF | TGTGCCAGCAGCGCAACTGACACCCTACTAGCCAAAAACATTCAGTACTTC
TRBJ2-2 | TRBV29-1 | - | - | CSVVQSNTGELFF | TGCAGCGTTGTACAGTCGAACACCGGGGAGCTGTTTTTT
TRBJ2-1 | TRBV7-3 | TRBD2 | - | CASSREAGGPHNEQFF | TGTGCCAGCAGTCGTGAGGCGGGAGGGCCCCACAATGAGCAGTTCTTC
TRBJ2-1 | TRBV27 | - | few | CASSFRSDNEQFF | TGTGCCAGCAGTTTTAGGTCTGACAATGAGCAGTTCTTC
TRBJ2-5 | TRBV11-2 | TRBD2 | - | CASSPRMTSGSGEETQYF | TGTGCCAGCAGCCCCCGAATGACTAGCGGGAGTGGGGAAGAGACCCAGTACTTC
TRBJ2-5 | TRBV2 | TRBD2 | - | CARGGRAGGETQYF | TGTGCCAGAGGTGGGAGAGCGGGAGGAGAGACCCAGTACTTC
TRBJ1-2 | TRBV6-5 | - | - | CASRLRAIDNYGYTF | TGTGCCAGCAGACTCAGGGCCATAGACAACTATGGCTACACCTTC
TRBJ2-3 | TRBV24-1 | - | - | CATSGGGGLIRGTDTQYF | TGTGCCACCAGTGGTGGTGGCGGTCTAATCAGGGGCACAGATACGCAGTATTTT
TRBJ2-5 | TRBV7-2 | - | - | CASSGNRGGLKETQYF | TGTGCCAGCAGCGGCAACAGGGGAGGGCTGAAAGAGACCCAGTACTTC
TRBJ2-1 | TRBV27 | - | - | CASRSNSYEQFF | TGTGCCAGCAGATCTAACTCCTACGAGCAGTTCTTC
TRBJ2-1 | TRBV27 | - | few | CASTRWQGDNEQFF | TGTGCCAGCACCCGCTGGCAGGGTGACAATGAGCAGTTCTTC
TRBJ1-2 | TRBV29-1 | - | - | CSVARRVSWGYTF | TGCAGCGTCGCAAGGCGAGTTAGCTGGGGCTACACCTTC
TRBJ1-1 | TRBV6-5 | - | - | CASSYKGRPEAFF | TGTGCCAGCAGTTACAAGGGTAGGCCTGAAGCTTTCTTT
TRBJ2-7 | TRBV12-3/TRBV12-4 | TRBD1 | - | CANSSPTTGGHEQYF | TGTGCCAACAGTTCCCCGACGACAGGGGGCCACGAGCAGTACTTC
TRBJ1-2 | TRBV28 | TRBD1 | - | CASSRGGTGNYGYTF | TGTGCCAGCAGCAGGGGAGGGACAGGGAACTATGGCTACACCTTC
TRBJ2-1 | TRBV14 | TRBD2 | - | CASSQDRLAGPYNEQFF | TGTGCCAGCAGCCAAGATAGACTAGCAGGCCCCTACAATGAGCAGTTCTTC
TRBJ2-7 | TRBV6-6 | TRBD1 | - | CASSSGQFAYEQYF | TGTGCCAGCAGTTCGGGACAGTTTGCGTACGAGCAGTACTTC
TRBJ1-5 | TRBV10-3 | TRBD1 | - | CAIGGGTGAGQPQHF | TGTGCCATCGGTGGTGGGACAGGGGCTGGTCAGCCCCAGCATTTT
TRBJ2-1 | TRBV20-1 | - | - | CSAADWDSVYNEQFF | TGCAGTGCAGCGGATTGGGACTCGGTTTACAATGAGCAGTTCTTC
TRBJ1-1 | TRBV10-2 | - | - | CASRDLADTEAFF | TGCGCCAGCAGGGACCTCGCCGACACTGAAGCTTTCTTT
TRBJ2-7 | TRBV28 | - | - | CASRRDDYEQYF | TGTGCCAGCAGGCGGGACGATTACGAGCAGTACTTC
TRBJ2-7 | TRBV5-6 | - | many | CASRGAGFQREQYF | TGTGCCAGCAGGGGAGCAGGGTTTCAGCGCGAGCAGTACTTC
TRBJ1-2 | TRBV6-6 | - | - | CVSSYGSGHNYGYTF | TGTGTCAGCAGTTACGGGTCGGGACATAACTATGGCTACACCTTC
TRBJ2-5 | TRBV3-1 | TRBD1 | - | CASSFATGAQETQYF | TGTGCCAGCAGCTTCGCGACAGGGGCACAAGAGACCCAGTACTTC
TRBJ2-3 | TRBV5-1 | TRBD2 | few | CASSLSGSVDTQYF | TGCGCCAGCAGCCTTAGCGGGAGTGTAGATACGCAGTATTTT